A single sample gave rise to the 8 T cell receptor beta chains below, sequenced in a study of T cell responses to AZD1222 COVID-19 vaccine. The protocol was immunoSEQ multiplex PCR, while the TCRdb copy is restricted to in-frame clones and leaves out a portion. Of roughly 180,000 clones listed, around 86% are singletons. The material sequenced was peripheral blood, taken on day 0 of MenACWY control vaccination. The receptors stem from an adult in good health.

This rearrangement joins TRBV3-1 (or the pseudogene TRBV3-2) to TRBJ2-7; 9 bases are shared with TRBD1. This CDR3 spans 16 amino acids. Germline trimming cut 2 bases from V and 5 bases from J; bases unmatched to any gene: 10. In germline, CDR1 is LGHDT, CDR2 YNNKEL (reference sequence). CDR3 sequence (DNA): TGTGCCAGCAGCCAACCAGTAGGGACAGGGAGTCACGAGCAGTACTTC. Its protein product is CASSQPVGTGSHEQYF.

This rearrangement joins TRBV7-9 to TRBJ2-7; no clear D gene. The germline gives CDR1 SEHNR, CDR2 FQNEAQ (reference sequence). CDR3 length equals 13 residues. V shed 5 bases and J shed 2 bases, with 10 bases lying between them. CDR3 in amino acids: CASSPDGPYEQYF. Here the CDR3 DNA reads TGTGCCAGCAGCCCAGACGGCCCCTACGAGCAGTACTTC.

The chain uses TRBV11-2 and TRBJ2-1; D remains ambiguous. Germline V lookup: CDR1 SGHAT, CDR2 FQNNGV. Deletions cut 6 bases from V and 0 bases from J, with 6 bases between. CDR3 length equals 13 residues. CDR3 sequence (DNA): TGTGCCAGCAGGGCCAACTCCTACAATGAGCAGTTCTTC. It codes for CASRANSYNEQFF.

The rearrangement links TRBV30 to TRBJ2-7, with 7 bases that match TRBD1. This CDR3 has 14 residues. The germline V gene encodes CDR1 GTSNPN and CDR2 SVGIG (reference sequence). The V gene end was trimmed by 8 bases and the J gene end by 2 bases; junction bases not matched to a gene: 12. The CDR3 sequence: CAGGRQGRTYEQYF. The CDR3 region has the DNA TGTGCCGGAGGAAGACAGGGTCGGACCTACGAGCAGTACTTC.

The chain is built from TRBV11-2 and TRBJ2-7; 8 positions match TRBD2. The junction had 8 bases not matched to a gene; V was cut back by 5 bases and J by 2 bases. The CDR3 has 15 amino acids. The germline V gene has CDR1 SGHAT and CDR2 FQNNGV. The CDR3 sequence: CASSPLAGGAYEQYF. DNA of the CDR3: TGTGCCAGCAGCCCCCTTGCGGGAGGAGCCTACGAGCAGTACTTC.

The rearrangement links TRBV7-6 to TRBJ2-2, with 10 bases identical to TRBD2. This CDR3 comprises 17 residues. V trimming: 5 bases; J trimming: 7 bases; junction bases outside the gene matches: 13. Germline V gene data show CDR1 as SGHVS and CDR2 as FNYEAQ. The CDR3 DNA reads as TGTGCCAGCAGCCCCTCCACTAGCGGGGAATTGGGCGGGGAGCTGTTTTTT. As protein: CASSPSTSGELGGELFF.

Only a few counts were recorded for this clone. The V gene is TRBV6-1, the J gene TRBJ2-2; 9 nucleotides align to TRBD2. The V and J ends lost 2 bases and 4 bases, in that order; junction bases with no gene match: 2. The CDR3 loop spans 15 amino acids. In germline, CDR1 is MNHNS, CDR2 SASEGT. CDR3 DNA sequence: TGTGCCAGCAGTGAAAATAGCGGGAGCACCGGGGAGCTGTTTTTT. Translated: CASSENSGSTGELFF.

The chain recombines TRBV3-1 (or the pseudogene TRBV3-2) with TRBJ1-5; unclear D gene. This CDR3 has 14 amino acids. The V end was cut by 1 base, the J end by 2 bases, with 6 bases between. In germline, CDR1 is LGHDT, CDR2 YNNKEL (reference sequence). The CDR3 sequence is CASSQGKGNQPQHF. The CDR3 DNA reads TGTGCCAGCAGCCAAGGGAAGGGCAATCAGCCCCAGCATTTT.